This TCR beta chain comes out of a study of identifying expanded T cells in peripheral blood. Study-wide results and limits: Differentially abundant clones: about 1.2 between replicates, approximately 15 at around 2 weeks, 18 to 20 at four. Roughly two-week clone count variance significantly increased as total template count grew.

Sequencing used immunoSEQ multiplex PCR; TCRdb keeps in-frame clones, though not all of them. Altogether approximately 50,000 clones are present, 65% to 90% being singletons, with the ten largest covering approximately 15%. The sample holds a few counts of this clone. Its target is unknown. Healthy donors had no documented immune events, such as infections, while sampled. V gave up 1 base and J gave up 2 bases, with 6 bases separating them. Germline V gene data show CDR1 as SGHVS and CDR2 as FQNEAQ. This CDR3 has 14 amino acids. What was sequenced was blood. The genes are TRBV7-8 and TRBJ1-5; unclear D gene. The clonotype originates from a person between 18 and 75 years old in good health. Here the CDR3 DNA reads TGTGCCAGCAGCTTAGTTGGCCGCAATCAGCCCCAGCATTTT. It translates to CASSLVGRNQPQHF.